The present TCR beta chain was sequenced within a study of blood T cell repertoires in COVID-19. Looking at the study overall: The United States, Italy and Spain were the sources of the acute and convalescent COVID-19 samples. PBMCs, B-cell-depleted T cells, or T cells provided the cDNA or gDNA that made up the material.

Per the study methods: By means of reference gene primer amplification, nucleated cell counts were estimated. The assay was immunoSEQ multiplex PCR, and TCRdb's table has in-frame clones only and misses some. That table gives V, J and clone size, and the DNA gave D and trimming. The repertoire holds 20,000 to 25,000 clones, with roughly 84% as singletons. CDR3 length equals 13 residues. Trimming left V 3 bases short and J 6 bases short, with 9 bases between. The rearrangement links TRBV12-3 or TRBV12-4 to TRBJ1-5, with D maybe TRBD1 (5 bases). The sequencing sample was made of peripheral blood. This receptor was taken from a man aged 35-49 years with acute or convalescent COVID-19. CDR3 in DNA: TGTGCCAGCAGTTTCGGGGGGGGTCAGCCCCAGCATTTT. Encoded protein: CASSFGGGQPQHF.